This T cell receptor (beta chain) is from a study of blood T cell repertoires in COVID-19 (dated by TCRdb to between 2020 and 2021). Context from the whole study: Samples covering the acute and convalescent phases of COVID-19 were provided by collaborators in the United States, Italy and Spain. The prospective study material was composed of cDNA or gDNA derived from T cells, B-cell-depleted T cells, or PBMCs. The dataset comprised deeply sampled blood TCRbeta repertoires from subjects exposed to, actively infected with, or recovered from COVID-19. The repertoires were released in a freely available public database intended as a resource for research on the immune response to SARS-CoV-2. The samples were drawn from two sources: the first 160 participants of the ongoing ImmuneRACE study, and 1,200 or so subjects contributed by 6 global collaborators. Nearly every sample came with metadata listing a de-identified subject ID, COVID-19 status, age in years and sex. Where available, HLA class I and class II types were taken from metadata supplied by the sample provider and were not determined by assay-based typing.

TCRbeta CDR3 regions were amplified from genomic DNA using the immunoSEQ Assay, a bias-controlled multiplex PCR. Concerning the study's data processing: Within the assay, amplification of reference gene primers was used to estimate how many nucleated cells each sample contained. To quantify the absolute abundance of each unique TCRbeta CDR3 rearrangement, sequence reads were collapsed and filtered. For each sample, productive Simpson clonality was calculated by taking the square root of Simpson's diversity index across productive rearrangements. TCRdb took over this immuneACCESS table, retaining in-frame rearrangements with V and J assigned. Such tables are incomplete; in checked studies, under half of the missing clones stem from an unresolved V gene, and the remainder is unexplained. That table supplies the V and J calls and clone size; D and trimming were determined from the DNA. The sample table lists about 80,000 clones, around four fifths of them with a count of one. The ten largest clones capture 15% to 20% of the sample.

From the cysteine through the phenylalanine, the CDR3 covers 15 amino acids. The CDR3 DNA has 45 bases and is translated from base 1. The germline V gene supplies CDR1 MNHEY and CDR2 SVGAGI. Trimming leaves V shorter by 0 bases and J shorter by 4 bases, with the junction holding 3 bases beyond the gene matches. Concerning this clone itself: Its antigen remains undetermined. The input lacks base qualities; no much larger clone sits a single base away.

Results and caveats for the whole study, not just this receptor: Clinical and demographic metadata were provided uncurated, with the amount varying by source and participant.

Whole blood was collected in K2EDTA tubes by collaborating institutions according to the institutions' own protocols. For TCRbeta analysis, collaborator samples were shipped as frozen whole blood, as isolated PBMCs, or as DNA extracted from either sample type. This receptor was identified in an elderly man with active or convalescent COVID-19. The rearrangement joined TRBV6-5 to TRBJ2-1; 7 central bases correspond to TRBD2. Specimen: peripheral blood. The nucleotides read TGTGCCAGCAGTTACTCAAGCGGGACTTACAATGAGCAGTTCTTC. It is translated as CASSYSSGTYNEQFF.